The entry below gives a single TCR beta chain sequence along with its context. Its antigen specificity is not known. No base quality information exists; no much larger clone differs at one position. Libraries were constructed by the immunoSEQ multiplex PCR assay. The study's own analysis went as follows. A statistical classification framework was built to diagnose cytomegalovirus status from the catalog of TCR beta chain sequences. This is the immuneACCESS table as TCRdb keeps it, with only in-frame sequences that have V and J called. A part of the clones is gone; compared with another copy, unresolved V genes explain less than half, and the rest is unexplained. V and J calls plus clone size are reproduced from that table; the DNA served to infer D and trimming. Counted in this sample were roughly 130,000 clones; around 85% of them appeared once. The ten largest clones represent under 3% of the sample.

The entry originates in a study of cytomegalovirus exposure and HLA in healthy donors (dated by TCRdb to 2017 to 2019). For context, the study as a whole: According to a later analysis, the roughly 120 validation repertoires were produced on the same platform as the approximately 690 repertoires of the first cohort. The study aimed to test whether cataloging public T cell receptors could reveal signatures of past pathogen exposure. A separate validation cohort of about 110 different subjects was used in addition to the approximately 670-subject first cohort. High-throughput TCR immunosequencing, statistical association of individual TCRs with disease status, and machine learning were combined to predict cytomegalovirus infection status.

The germline ends are 21 bases apart after V is trimmed by 6 bases and J by 15 bases. CDR1 and CDR2 are read off the germline V gene as MNHEY and SVGAGI. The CDR3 covers 13 residues, taking in both the cysteine and the phenylalanine. The only DNA kept is the CDR3, 39 bases in frame from the first base. The donors belonged to the validation cohort of around 120 subjects, which was separate from the approximately 700-subject first cohort. What the authors observed across the whole study: A later analysis lacked HLA typing for the validation cohort, so it scored co-occurrence in that cohort across all 110 or so repertoires. The authors suggested that the approach could potentially be extended to other disease states and immunological phenotypes. Most TCR sequences were observed very rarely across donors, whereas some public TCRs were present in many individuals. A total of around 150 TCR beta chains were listed by the study as associated with cytomegalovirus. The classifier was reported to diagnose cytomegalovirus status with high specificity and sensitivity in both the original cohort and the validation cohort. In vitro tests confirmed that three of the cytomegalovirus-associated TCR beta chains recognize cytomegalovirus antigens. Of the cluster scores, approximately 95% were above 0 in a later analysis, which found that TCRs clustered in the first cohort also tended to co-occur in the 110 or so validation repertoires.

This sequence uses TRBV6-5 and TRBJ2-1, and the D gene may be TRBD2, 5 bases matching. The sequence came from a man in his late teens or twenties in good health and CMV-seronegative. Sequences were obtained from PBMCs. The CDR3 is CASSSSEGRVRFF. The sequenced DNA is TGTGCCAGCAGCTCCTCCGAGGGAAGGGTGCGGTTCTTC.